This T cell receptor (beta chain) derives from a study of blood T cells in healthy people across ages. In regard to this clonotype: Its antigen is as yet unknown. One junction end does not reproduce the germline sequence, and a read error may be involved.

Per the germline V gene, CDR1 is SNHLY and CDR2 is FYNNEI. CDR3 length: 14 residues. Study outcomes and limitations: Samples with more naive T cells showed higher observed beta diversity.

For the second PCR, which ran for about 7 to 11 cycles, a sample-barcoded 5' primer and a J-beta primer mix were used. Each TCR beta cDNA got a 12-nucleotide random molecular identifier. In TCRdb, the 5' RACE reads were re-called with MiXCR into one record per CDR3 protein. The sample carries hundreds of thousands of distinct CDR3 sequences, about 25% recorded once. Separately, the same data were catalogued under a study of T cells of mothers and their children.

Sample: blood. The V and J genes are TRBV2 and TRBJ2-5; no firm D call. This sequence originates from a boy between 10 and 17 years old in good health. In nucleotides, the CDR3 is TGTGCCAGCAGGGAAGAACAGTATCGGGAGACCCAGTACTTC. Residues: CASREEQYRETQYF.